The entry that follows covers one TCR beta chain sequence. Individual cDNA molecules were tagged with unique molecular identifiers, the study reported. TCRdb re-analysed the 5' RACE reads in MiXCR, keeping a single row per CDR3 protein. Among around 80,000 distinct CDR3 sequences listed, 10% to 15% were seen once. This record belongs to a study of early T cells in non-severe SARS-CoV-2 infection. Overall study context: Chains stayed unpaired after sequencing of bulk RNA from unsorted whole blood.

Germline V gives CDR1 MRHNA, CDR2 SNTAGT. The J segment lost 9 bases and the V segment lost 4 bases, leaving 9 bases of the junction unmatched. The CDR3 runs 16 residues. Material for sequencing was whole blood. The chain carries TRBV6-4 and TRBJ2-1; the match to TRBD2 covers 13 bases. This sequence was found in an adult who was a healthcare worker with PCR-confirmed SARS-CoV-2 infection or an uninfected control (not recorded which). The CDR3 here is CASSGSLAGGPAEQFF. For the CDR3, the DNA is TGTGCCAGCAGTGGCTCACTAGCGGGAGGGCCCGCTGAGCAGTTCTTC.